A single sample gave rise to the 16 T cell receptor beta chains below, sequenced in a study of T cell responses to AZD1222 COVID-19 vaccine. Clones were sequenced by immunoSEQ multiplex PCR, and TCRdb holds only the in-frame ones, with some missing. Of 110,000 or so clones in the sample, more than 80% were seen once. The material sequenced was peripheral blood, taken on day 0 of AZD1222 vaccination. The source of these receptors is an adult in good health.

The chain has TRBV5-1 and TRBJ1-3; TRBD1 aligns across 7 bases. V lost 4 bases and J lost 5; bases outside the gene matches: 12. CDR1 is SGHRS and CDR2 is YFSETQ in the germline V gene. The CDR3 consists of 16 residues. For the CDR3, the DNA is TGCGCCAGCAGCACGCAAACAGGGGATGCAAGAAACACCATATATTTT. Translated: CASSTQTGDARNTIYF.

Here the CDR3 reads CASSVDTLANYGYTF. CDR3 in DNA: TGTGCCAGCAGCGTAGACACCTTAGCTAACTATGGCTACACCTTC. The chain combines TRBV9 with TRBJ1-2; D remains unclear. Trimming pared 0 bases from V and 0 bases from J, leaving 9 bases between. Per the germline V gene, CDR1 is SGDLS and CDR2 is YYNGEE. The CDR3 loop spans 15 amino acids.

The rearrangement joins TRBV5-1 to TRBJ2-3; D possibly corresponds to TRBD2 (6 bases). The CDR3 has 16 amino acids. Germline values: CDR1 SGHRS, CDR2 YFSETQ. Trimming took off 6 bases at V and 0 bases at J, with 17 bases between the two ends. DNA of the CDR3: TGCGCCAGCACCCCGGACCTGGCGGGAAGCACAGATACGCAGTATTTT. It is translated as CASTPDLAGSTDTQYF.

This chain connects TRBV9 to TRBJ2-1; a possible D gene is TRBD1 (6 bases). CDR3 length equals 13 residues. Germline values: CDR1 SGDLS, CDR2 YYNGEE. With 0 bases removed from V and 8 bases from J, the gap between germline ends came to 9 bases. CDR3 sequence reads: CASSVEQGHEQFF. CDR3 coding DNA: TGTGCCAGCAGCGTAGAACAGGGACATGAGCAGTTCTTC.

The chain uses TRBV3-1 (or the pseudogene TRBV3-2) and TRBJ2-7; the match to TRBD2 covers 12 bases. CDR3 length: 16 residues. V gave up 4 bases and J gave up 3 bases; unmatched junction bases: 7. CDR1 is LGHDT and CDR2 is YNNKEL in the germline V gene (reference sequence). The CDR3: CASSLLTSGRFYEQYF. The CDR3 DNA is TGTGCCAGCAGCCTTCTAACTAGCGGGAGGTTCTACGAGCAGTACTTC.

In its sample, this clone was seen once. CDR3 protein: CASSPRFQGARAFF. In DNA, the CDR3 is TGTGCCAGCAGTCCCCGATTCCAGGGGGCACGTGCTTTCTTT. This rearrangement joins TRBV27 to TRBJ1-1; TRBD1 matches 8 bases. Per germline, CDR1 MNHEY and CDR2 SMNVEV (reference sequence). The CDR3 consists of 14 residues. V was pared by 5 bases and J by 11 bases, with 13 bases of the junction left unmatched.

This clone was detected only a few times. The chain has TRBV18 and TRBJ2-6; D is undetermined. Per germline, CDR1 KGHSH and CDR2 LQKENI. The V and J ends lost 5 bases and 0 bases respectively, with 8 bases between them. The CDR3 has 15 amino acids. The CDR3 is CASSEPNSGANVLTF. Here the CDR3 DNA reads TGTGCCAGCTCAGAGCCGAACTCTGGGGCCAACGTCCTGACTTTC.

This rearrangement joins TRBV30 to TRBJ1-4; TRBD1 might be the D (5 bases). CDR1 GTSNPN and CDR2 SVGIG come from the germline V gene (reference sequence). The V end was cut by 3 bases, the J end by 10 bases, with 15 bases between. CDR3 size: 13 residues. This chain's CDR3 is CAWSYRQGSKLFF. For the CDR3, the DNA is TGTGCCTGGAGCTACAGGCAGGGTTCAAAACTGTTTTTT.

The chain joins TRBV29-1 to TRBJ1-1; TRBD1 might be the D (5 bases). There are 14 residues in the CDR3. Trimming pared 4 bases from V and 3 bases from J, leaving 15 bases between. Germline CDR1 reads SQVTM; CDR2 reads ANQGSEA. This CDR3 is CSVVFRVADTEAFF. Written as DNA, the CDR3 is TGCAGCGTTGTTTTCAGGGTGGCAGACACTGAAGCTTTCTTT.

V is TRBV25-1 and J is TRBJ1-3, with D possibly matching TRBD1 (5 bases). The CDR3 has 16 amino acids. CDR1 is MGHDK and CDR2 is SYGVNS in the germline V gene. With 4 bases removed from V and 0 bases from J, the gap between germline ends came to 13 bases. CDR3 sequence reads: CASSAPGLYSGNTIYF. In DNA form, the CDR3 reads TGTGCCAGCAGTGCTCCGGGACTTTACTCTGGAAACACCATATATTTT.

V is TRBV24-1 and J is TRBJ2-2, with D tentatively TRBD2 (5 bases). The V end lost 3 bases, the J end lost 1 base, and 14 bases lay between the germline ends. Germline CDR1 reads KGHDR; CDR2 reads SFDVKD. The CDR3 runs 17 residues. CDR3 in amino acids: CATSDVALAGNTGELFF. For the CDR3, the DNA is TGTGCCACCAGTGATGTGGCTCTCGCGGGGAACACCGGGGAGCTGTTTTTT.

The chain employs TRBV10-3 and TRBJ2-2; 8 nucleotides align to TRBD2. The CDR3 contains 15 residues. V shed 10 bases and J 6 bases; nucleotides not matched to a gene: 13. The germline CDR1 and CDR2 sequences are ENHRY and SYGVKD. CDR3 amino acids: CATALGGRHSGELFF. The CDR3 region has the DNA TGTGCCACCGCGCTTGGCGGGAGGCATTCCGGGGAGCTGTTTTTT.

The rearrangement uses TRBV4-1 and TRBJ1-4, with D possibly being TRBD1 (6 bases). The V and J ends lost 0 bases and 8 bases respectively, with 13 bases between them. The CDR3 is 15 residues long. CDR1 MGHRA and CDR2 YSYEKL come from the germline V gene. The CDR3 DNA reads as TGCGCCAGCAGCCAAGAGCCAGGGGAGTTCGAAAAACTGTTTTTT. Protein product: CASSQEPGEFEKLFF.

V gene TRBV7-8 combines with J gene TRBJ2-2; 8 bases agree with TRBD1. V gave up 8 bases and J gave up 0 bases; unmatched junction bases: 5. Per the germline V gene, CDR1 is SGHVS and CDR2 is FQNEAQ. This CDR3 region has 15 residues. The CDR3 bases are TGTGCCAGCGGGAAGGGACAGGCGAACACCGGGGAGCTGTTTTTT. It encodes CASGKGQANTGELFF.

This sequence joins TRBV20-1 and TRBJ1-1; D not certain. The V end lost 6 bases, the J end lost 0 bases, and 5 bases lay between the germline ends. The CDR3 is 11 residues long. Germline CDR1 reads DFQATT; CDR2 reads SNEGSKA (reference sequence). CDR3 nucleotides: TGCAGTGCAACAGTGAACACTGAAGCTTTCTTT. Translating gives CSATVNTEAFF.

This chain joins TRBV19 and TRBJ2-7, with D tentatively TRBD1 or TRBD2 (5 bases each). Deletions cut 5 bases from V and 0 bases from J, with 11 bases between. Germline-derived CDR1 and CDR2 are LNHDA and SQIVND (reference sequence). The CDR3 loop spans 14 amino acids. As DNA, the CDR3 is TGTGCCAGTAGTTTCAGGGACGGCTCCTACGAGCAGTACTTC. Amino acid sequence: CASSFRDGSYEQYF.